This T cell receptor beta chain was recorded in a study of control samples from healthy donors and cancer patients. Profiling relied on immunoSEQ multiplex PCR, and the TCRdb table lists in-frame clones only, not all of them. The table has around 130,000 clones, around 90% seen once. Germline values: CDR1 ENHRY, CDR2 SYGVKD. The trim removed 0 bases at V and 5 bases at J, leaving 8 bases unmatched. The CDR3 has 16 residues. This rearrangement joins TRBV10-3 to TRBJ1-1; 8 bases align to TRBD1. Sequenced input: blood. The TCR originated in a man between 18 and 35 years old in good health. CDR3 sequence reads: CAISESGQGARTEAFF. The CDR3 DNA reads TGTGCCATCAGTGAGTCGGGGCAGGGGGCGAGGACTGAAGCTTTCTTT.